One sample yielded the 4 T cell receptor beta chains listed below, sequenced in a study of shared clonotypes between healthy human individuals (TCRdb year 2020). Preparation of the library involved the immunoSEQ multiplex PCR assay. TCRdb carries this immuneACCESS record with in-frame sequences only. Its versions omit some clonotypes, under half of them owing to an unresolved V gene in the studies checked, with the rest unexplained. Recorded for this sample are 2 million to 2.5 million clones; approximately 93% of them occurred a single time. The ten largest clones capture around 0.37% of the sample. Sequencing was carried out using naive CD4+ T cells from PBMCs. The cell subset or site label, as the study defines it: CD45RA+ positively selected. Receptor source: a man between 18 and 35 years old in good health. Some clones in this sample may be carry-over from other donors' samples.

V usage is TRBV7-2 and J usage is TRBJ1-5; 7 bases agree with TRBD1. Germline V gene data show CDR1 as SGHTA and CDR2 as FQGNSA. This CDR3 has 13 amino acids. Losses at the gene ends were 4 bases for V and 9 bases for J; bases not matched to a gene: 6. Here the CDR3 reads CASSSTGIRPQHF. The CDR3 DNA is TGTGCCAGCAGCTCGACAGGGATCCGGCCCCAGCATTTT. The whole variable domain, filled in from reference TRBV7-2 and TRBJ1-5, reads GAGVSQSPSNKVTEKGKDVELRCDPISGHTALYWYRQSLGQGLEFLIYFQGNSAPDKSGLPSDRFSAERTGGSVSTLTIQRTQQEDSAVYLCASSSTGIRPQHFGDGTRLSIL.

This rearrangement joins TRBV28 to TRBJ2-5; D tentatively reads TRBD1 or TRBD2 (6 bases each). This CDR3 contains 16 residues. Germline V gives CDR1 MDHEN, CDR2 SYDVKM. V dropped 10 bases and J dropped 7 bases, with 28 bases sitting between them. DNA of the CDR3: TGTGCCACCAACGGGGGCTGGGCAAGCGACGAGGGGACCCAGTACTTC. Protein product: CATNGGWASDEGTQYF.

J is TRBJ1-1 and V is TRBV6-5, with no clear D. CDR1 MNHEY and CDR2 SVGAGI come from the germline V gene. V lost 4 bases and J lost 3, with 15 bases in between. The CDR3 covers 15 residues. For the CDR3, the DNA is TGTGCCAGCAGTTCTCGAGTCGGGGAGCACACTGAAGCTTTCTTT. Its protein product is CASSSRVGEHTEAFF.

This chain connects TRBV7-2 to TRBJ2-7; TRBD2 is a possible D gene (5 bases). This CDR3 is 16 amino acids long. The germline V and J ends were trimmed by 5 bases and 0 bases, with 17 bases remaining between them. CDR1 and CDR2 (germline): SGHTA, FQGNSA. Here the CDR3 DNA reads TGTGCCAGCAGCCCGAGGGCATGGCGGGTCTCCTACGAGCAGTACTTC. Amino acids: CASSPRAWRVSYEQYF.